The source of this T cell receptor (beta chain) is a study of blood T cell repertoires in COVID-19. About the research overall: Some COVID-19 samples were acute and others convalescent; all came from the United States, Italy and Spain. The analysed material was cDNA or gDNA that came from T cells, B-cell-depleted T cells, or PBMCs.

Per germline, CDR1 MDHEN and CDR2 SYDVKM. Trimming removed 6 bases from V and 9 bases from J; junction bases left unmatched: 10. The CDR3 runs 14 residues. Original methodology: Reference gene primer amplification gave nucleated cell count estimates. Clones were read by immunoSEQ multiplex PCR, and TCRdb kept only the in-frame ones, dropping some. The V and J calls and the clone size are those of that table, but D and trimming were determined from the DNA. The repertoire holds about 140,000 clones, around 81% seen once, with 4% in the top ten. Specimen: peripheral blood. The sequence came from a woman aged 55-70 years with acute or convalescent COVID-19. The chain is built from TRBV28 and TRBJ1-5; 8 bases line up with TRBD1. This CDR3 reads CASSTGTGFGPQHF. The CDR3 bases are TGTGCCAGCAGCACCGGGACAGGTTTTGGGCCCCAGCATTTT.